A single sample gave rise to the 11 T cell receptor beta chains below, sequenced in a study of T cell repertoires in cytomegalovirus infection. Their specific antigens are unknown. In TCRdb, the reads were re-called with MiXCR into one record per CDR3 protein. The sample lists fewer than 650,000 distinct CDR3 sequences; 35% to 50% were seen once. This sample comprised cultured PBMCs, obtained from culture after CMV antigen stimulation. All receptors derive from a human donor in good health (CMV status not recorded). Some clones in this sample may be carry-over from other donors' samples.

The rearrangement uses TRBV18 and TRBJ2-7; 8 nucleotides line up with TRBD1. This CDR3 has 15 residues. Unmatched junction bases numbered 9, after V lost 5 bases and J lost 3 bases. The germline V gene has CDR1 KGHSH and CDR2 LQKENI. CDR3 sequence reads: CASSNGQGGNYEQYF. The CDR3 nucleotides read TGTGCCAGCTCAAACGGACAGGGCGGGAACTACGAGCAGTACTTC.

This clonotype was detected only a few times. CDR3: CASSLPGGGGYGYTF. In DNA form, the CDR3 reads TGTGCCAGCAGCTTACCAGGGGGCGGTGGCTATGGCTACACCTTC. This rearrangement joins TRBV7-9 to TRBJ1-2; 8 bases match TRBD1. The ends lost 2 bases at V and 4 bases at J; junction bases unmatched: 6. Germline CDR1 and CDR2: SEHNR and FQNEAQ (reference sequence). The CDR3 covers 15 residues.

The chain couples TRBV5-1 to TRBJ2-1; 10 bases agree with TRBD1. This CDR3 has 15 residues. Germline V gene lookup returns CDR1 SGHRS and CDR2 YFSETQ. After removal of 1 base from V and 8 bases from J, the junction contained 6 bases not matched to a gene. The CDR3 bases are TGCGCCAGCAGCTTGAGCGGACAGGGGGGCGATGAGCAGTTCTTC. Its translation is CASSLSGQGGDEQFF.

The sample holds a few counts of this clonotype. The rearrangement links TRBV11-2 to TRBJ1-1, with 9 bases aligning to TRBD1. The length of the CDR3 is 14 residues. Looked up from germline, CDR1 is SGHAT and CDR2 is FQNNGV. The J segment lost 6 bases and the V segment lost 5 bases, leaving 7 bases of the junction unmatched. The CDR3 region is CASSHNGDRAEAFF. The DNA for the CDR3 is TGTGCCAGCAGCCACAATGGGGACAGGGCTGAAGCTTTCTTT.

In DNA form, the CDR3 reads TGTGCCAGCAGCTTCAGGGGATCTTCGGCTGGTGAAGCTTTCTTT. Translating it yields CASSFRGSSAGEAFF. The chain carries TRBV11-2 and TRBJ1-1; the D gene is possibly TRBD1 (6 bases). This CDR3 is built from 15 residues. Looked up from germline, CDR1 is SGHAT and CDR2 is FQNNGV. The V gene lost 3 bases and the J gene lost 7 bases, with 18 bases spanning the gap.

The chain uses TRBV10-3 and TRBJ1-4, with D hard to call. The ends were cut back, 3 bases at V and 5 bases at J, with 4 bases in the middle. CDR1 and CDR2 (germline): ENHRY, SYGVKD. The CDR3 sequence is 12 residues long. CDR3: CAISDKNEKLFF. The CDR3 DNA reads as TGTGCCATCAGTGACAAGAATGAAAAACTGTTTTTT.

This clonotype was found a few times. CDR3 in DNA: TGCAGTGCTCCCCATCCCAGGAGAGGGGCCTACGAGCAGTACTTC. Its translation is CSAPHPRRGAYEQYF. This chain links TRBV20-1 with TRBJ2-7; D is perhaps TRBD1 or TRBD2 (5 bases each). There are 15 residues in the CDR3. CDR1 is DFQATT and CDR2 is SNEGSKA in the germline V gene (reference sequence). Trimming left V 5 bases short and J 2 bases short, with 19 bases between.

The table lists this clonotype with a few counts. The chain uses TRBV7-2 and TRBJ1-4; possible D gene TRBD1, 6 bases. CDR3 length: 14 amino acids. The ends were cut back, 6 bases at V and 8 bases at J, with 16 bases in the middle. The germline V gene encodes CDR1 SGHTA and CDR2 FQGNSA. CDR3 DNA: TGTGCCAGCAGTTACCAGGGGTATGGCGAAAAACTGTTTTTT. This codes for CASSYQGYGEKLFF.

As regards this clonotype: Mismatch with germline at one junction end may stem from a read error. The chain couples TRBV20-1 to TRBJ2-2; 8 nucleotides match TRBD2. Germline CDR1 DFQATT, CDR2 SNEGSKA (reference sequence). The CDR3 runs 15 residues. CDR3 residues: CSARGSGGYTGELFF. CDR3 bases: TGCAGTGCAAGAGGCAGCGGGGGCTACACCGGGGAGCTGTTTTTT.

This clonotype was counted once. A read error is possible here, since a much larger clone lies one base away. This chain uses TRBV11-3 with TRBJ2-3; 9 bases are shared with TRBD2. This CDR3 spans 16 amino acids. The V segment lost 5 bases and the J segment 5 bases; nucleotides outside the gene matches: 11. The germline gives CDR1 SGHNT, CDR2 YENEEA. CDR3 in amino acids: CASSTRAGGLIDTQYF. CDR3 sequence (DNA): TGTGCCAGCAGCACCCGAGCGGGAGGACTCATAGATACGCAGTATTTT.

The chain joins TRBV28 to TRBJ2-1, with 8 bases identical to TRBD2. Looked up from germline, CDR1 is MDHEN and CDR2 is SYDVKM. CDR3 length: 14 amino acids. J was trimmed by 6 bases and V by 3 bases; bases with no gene match: 4. This CDR3 is CASSFGRGANEQFF. The CDR3 region has the DNA TGTGCCAGCAGTTTCGGGCGGGGGGCCAATGAGCAGTTCTTC.